The sequence of this T cell receptor (beta chain) was determined in a study of cytomegalovirus exposure and HLA in healthy donors. General study findings and limits: The study had only CMV serostatus as immune exposure information. V- and J-gene trimming in TCR beta was tied to a missense DCLRE1C variant by an analysis performed later. The authors listed 150 to 200 TCR beta chains as cytomegalovirus-associated.

V lost 6 bases and J 5 bases, leaving 13 bases between the germline ends. Germline loops: CDR1 LNHDA, CDR2 SQIVND (reference sequence). There are 14 residues in the CDR3. This clone was recorded a few times. Its antigen is unidentified. Amplification used 60 Vbeta primers and 13 Jbeta primers. Libraries were prepared by immunoSEQ multiplex PCR; TCRdb keeps only in-frame clonotypes and omits some of them. The table has 95,000 to 130,000 clones, 8% to 10% seen once. Sequenced material: PBMCs. This chain connects TRBV19 to TRBJ2-2, with D perhaps TRBD2 (6 bases). This clonotype was obtained from a man aged 30 to 39 in good health and CMV-seronegative. The CDR3 reads CASSIVGGTGELFF. The DNA for the CDR3 is TGTGCCAGTAGCATCGTCGGGGGAACCGGGGAGCTGTTTTTT. The complete variable domain, with remaining parts taken from reference TRBV19 and TRBJ2-2, reads DGGITQSPKYLFRKEGQNVTLSCEQNLNHDAMYWYRQDPGQGLRLIYYSQIVNDFQKGDIAEGYSVSREKKESFPLTVTSAQKNPTAFYLCASSIVGGTGELFFGEGSRLTVL.